Below are 20 T cell receptor beta chains sequenced from a single sample in a study of OX40 agonist ivuxolimab in advanced cancers. Data came from immunoSEQ multiplex PCR; TCRdb stores just in-frame clones and leaves some out. The profile shows over 65,000 clones, approximately 92% of them singletons. This specimen consisted of CD4+ or CD8+ T cells sorted from blood, obtained in a trial of the OX40 agonist ivuxolimab. The receptors come from an adult with an advanced solid tumor such as melanoma, head and neck, liver or kidney cancer.

The chain joins TRBV27 to TRBJ2-6; D is unclear. Per the germline V gene, CDR1 is MNHEY and CDR2 is SMNVEV (reference sequence). The ends were cut back, 3 bases at V and 0 bases at J, with 9 bases in the middle. The CDR3 is made up of 16 amino acids. The CDR3 nucleotides are TGTGCCAGCAGTTTCGGCAGGAACTCTGGGGCCAACGTCCTGACTTTC. Translated: CASSFGRNSGANVLTF.

V and J are TRBV28 and TRBJ2-1; D is unclear. This CDR3 is built from 14 residues. V gave up 2 bases and J gave up 0 bases, with 5 bases separating them. The germline V gene has CDR1 MDHEN and CDR2 SYDVKM. CDR3 protein: CASSLQPSYNEQFF. The CDR3 bases are TGTGCCAGCAGTTTACAGCCCTCCTACAATGAGCAGTTCTTC. The full variable domain, completed using reference TRBV28 and TRBJ2-1, is DVKVTQSSRYLVKRTGEKVFLECVQDMDHENMFWYRQDPGLGLRLIYFSYDVKMKEKGDIPEGYSVSREKKERFSLILESASTNQTSMYLCASSLQPSYNEQFFGPGTRLTVL.

The CDR3 bases are TGTGCCAGCTTCCTTGAGGGTGGGGAGGCTGGAAACGAGCAGTACTTC. Translation gives CASFLEGGEAGNEQYF. The chain recombines TRBV11-3 with TRBJ2-7, with a possible D match to TRBD2 (6 bases). CDR1 is SGHNT and CDR2 is YENEEA in the germline V gene. The CDR3 consists of 16 residues. Trimming took off 8 bases at V and 5 bases at J, with 25 bases between the two ends. Using reference TRBV11-3 and TRBJ2-7 for the parts outside the CDR3, the full variable domain is EAGVVQSPRYKIIEKKQPVAFWCNPISGHNTLYWYLQNLGQGPELLIRYENEEAVDDSQLPKDRFSAERLKGVDSTLKIQPAELGDSAVYLCASFLEGGEAGNEQYFGPGTRLTVT.

A few counts support this clone. This chain links TRBV7-6 with TRBJ2-5; 10 bases map to TRBD2. The CDR3 sequence is 17 residues long. Trimming at V came to 7 bases and at J to 8 bases, leaving 19 bases not matched to a gene. The germline V gene encodes CDR1 SGHVS and CDR2 FNYEAQ. CDR3 bases: TGTGCCAGCACCCCGCCGGGGACTAGCGCTACAGTCAGCACCCAGTACTTC. This sequence encodes CASTPPGTSATVSTQYF.

The V gene is TRBV7-9, the J gene TRBJ2-7; no definite D call. This CDR3 comprises 13 residues. Germline CDR1 is SEHNR and CDR2 is FQNEAQ (reference sequence). V lost 5 bases to trimming and J lost 3 bases, with 11 bases between them. The CDR3 coding sequence is TGTGCCAGCAGCCCCCGGCCTAACTACGAGCAGTACTTC. Residues: CASSPRPNYEQYF.

J is TRBJ1-5 and V is TRBV7-9, with TRBD1 identical over 7 bases. CDR3 size: 15 residues. Trimming cost V 3 bases and J 6 bases; bases outside gene matches: 8. The germline V gene has CDR1 SEHNR and CDR2 FQNEAQ (reference sequence). CDR3 coding DNA: TGTGCCAGCAGCTTCGACAGGGCTTCGGGTCAGCCCCAGCATTTT. Its protein product is CASSFDRASGQPQHF.

The chain joins TRBV14 to TRBJ2-3, with unresolved D. CDR3 length: 13 amino acids. CDR1 is SGHDN, CDR2 FVKESK, per germline. Trimming stripped 4 bases from V and 6 bases from J, with 11 bases between. The CDR3 nucleotides read TGTGCCAGCAGCCTGCGCGCGGTGGATACGCAGTATTTT. Translation: CASSLRAVDTQYF.

This clone was seen a few times. J is TRBJ1-5 and V is TRBV5-8; a possible D gene is TRBD1 (6 bases). CDR1 SGHTS and CDR2 YDEGEE come from the germline V gene. This CDR3 is built from 15 residues. The V and J ends lost 0 bases and 7 bases respectively, with 14 bases between them. For the CDR3, the DNA is TGTGCCAGCAGCTTGGGGGCAGGGGTTGGGCAGCCCCAGCATTTT. Its translation: CASSLGAGVGQPQHF.

The chain employs TRBV10-3 and TRBJ1-4; D is unresolved. The CDR3 length is 13 residues. Between the trimmed V and J ends, which lost 2 bases and 5 bases, there was a span of 6 bases. Germline CDR1 is ENHRY and CDR2 is SYGVKD. The CDR3 loop is CAISEELNEKLFF. Written as DNA, the CDR3 is TGTGCCATCAGTGAGGAGTTAAATGAAAAACTGTTTTTT.

J is TRBJ1-1 and V is TRBV4-1; 10 bases line up with TRBD1. In germline, CDR1 is MGHRA, CDR2 YSYEKL. The V gene end was trimmed by 3 bases and the J gene end by 1 base; junction bases not matched to a gene: 5. This CDR3 is 16 amino acids long. The CDR3 loop is CASSHRQGARNTEAFF. The DNA for the CDR3 is TGCGCCAGCAGCCATAGACAGGGGGCAAGGAACACTGAAGCTTTCTTT.

The chain is built from TRBV28 and TRBJ2-2, with TRBD1 identical over 7 bases. V gave up 10 bases and J gave up 2 bases; unmatched junction bases: 7. Germline V lookup: CDR1 MDHEN, CDR2 SYDVKM. The CDR3 contains 14 residues. In DNA, the CDR3 is TGTGCCACACCAGACAGGGATAACACCGGGGAGCTGTTTTTT. Protein: CATPDRDNTGELFF.

The chain recombines TRBV6-5 with TRBJ1-1; the D gene is possibly TRBD1 (5 bases). V was cut by 3 bases and J by 4 bases, with 15 bases left in between. The CDR3 loop spans 15 amino acids. Germline lookup yields CDR1 MNHEY and CDR2 SVGAGI. Here the CDR3 reads CASSYTGRVSTEAFF. The CDR3 bases are TGTGCCAGCAGTTATACAGGCAGGGTCAGCACTGAAGCTTTCTTT.

J is TRBJ1-5 and V is TRBV12-2; TRBD1, as called in the table, went unchecked against the DNA. TRBV12-2 is termed a pseudogene. This CDR3 is built from 19 residues. CDR3 in DNA: TGTGCAAGTCGCTTCCTGGGGACAGGCATAAACTCCAGCAATCAGCCCCAGCATTTT. Translated: CASRFLGTGINSSNQPQHF.

The V gene is TRBV28, the J gene TRBJ2-6; no definite D call. Trimming stripped 1 base from V and 0 bases from J, with 1 base between. CDR1 and CDR2 (germline): MDHEN, SYDVKM. The CDR3 sequence is 14 residues long. The CDR3 loop reads CASSLSSGANVLTF. CDR3 nucleotide sequence: TGTGCCAGCAGTTTATCCTCTGGGGCCAACGTCCTGACTTTC.

V is TRBV2 and J is TRBJ1-1, with D possibly being TRBD1 (5 bases). Per germline, CDR1 SNHLY and CDR2 FYNNEI. The CDR3 loop spans 13 amino acids. Trimming removed 5 bases from V and 5 bases from J, with 12 bases in between. The CDR3 nucleotides are TGTGCCAGCAGTTTCACAGGAGAAACTGAAGCTTTCTTT. As protein: CASSFTGETEAFF.

CDR3 nucleotide sequence: TGTGCCTGGAGTGTACCTGGGGCCAACGTCCTGACTTTC. This sequence encodes CAWSVPGANVLTF. This chain joins TRBV30 and TRBJ2-6; D is unclear. The germline V gene encodes CDR1 GTSNPN and CDR2 SVGIG (reference sequence). CDR3 length: 13 residues. Trimming stripped 0 bases from V and 2 bases from J, with 2 bases between.

V and J are TRBV6-1 and TRBJ1-2; no clear D. V shed 1 base and J shed 3 bases, with 15 bases lying between them. CDR1 is MNHNS, CDR2 SASEGT, per germline. This CDR3 has 16 residues. CDR3 in DNA: TGTGCCAGCAGTGAAGGTCTGGGCTCAAATTACTATGGCTACACCTTC. Amino acids: CASSEGLGSNYYGYTF.

The J gene is TRBJ2-5, the V gene TRBV5-1, with 8 bases identical to TRBD2. V dropped 4 bases and J dropped 2; count of bases not matched to a gene: 7. The CDR3 loop spans 15 amino acids. Germline values: CDR1 SGHRS, CDR2 YFSETQ. This CDR3 reads CASSTGTRVQETQYF. For the CDR3, the DNA is TGCGCCAGCAGCACCGGGACTAGGGTACAAGAGACCCAGTACTTC.

The rearrangement uses TRBV14 and TRBJ2-7; D is uncertain. With 3 bases removed from V and 2 bases from J, the gap between germline ends came to 23 bases. Germline V CDR1 and CDR2: SGHDN, FVKESK. The CDR3 totals 18 residues. The CDR3 protein is CASSQLRFRGARTYEQYF. In nucleotides, the CDR3 is TGTGCCAGCAGCCAGCTTCGCTTTCGCGGCGCGAGAACCTACGAGCAGTACTTC.

The table lists this clone with a count of one. The rearrangement links TRBV18 to TRBJ2-7, with 8 positions matching TRBD1. V lost 5 bases and J lost 2; bases outside the gene matches: 8. This CDR3 region has 15 residues. CDR1 and CDR2 from the germline V gene are KGHSH and LQKENI. CDR3 in amino acids: CASSDRGRVPYEQYF. CDR3 nucleotide sequence: TGTGCCAGCTCAGACAGGGGAAGAGTCCCCTACGAGCAGTACTTC.